The 4 T cell receptor beta chains below come from one sample, sequenced in a study of beta chain features in type 1 diabetes. Sequenced material consisted of expressed TCRB transcripts (all of the isolated RNA was reverse transcribed). Generated by immunoSEQ multiplex PCR, the TCRdb table keeps only in-frame clones and is missing some. The table lists some 120,000 clones, 15% to 20% of them singletons. Study-wide results and caveats: Significant though moderate, a shortening of TCRB CDR3s appeared in all four CD4+ subsets of Type 1 diabetes patients.

No antigen has been identified for these receptors. Sequencing was carried out using central memory CD4+ T cells from blood. Receptor source: a man between 18 and 35 years old with type 1 diabetes.

This clone has more than one count but fewer than ten. The chain uses TRBV15 and TRBJ2-1; 9 bases fit TRBD2. The CDR3 has 17 amino acids. Trimming cost V 0 bases and J 2 bases; bases outside gene matches: 5. Germline V CDR1 and CDR2: LNHNV, YYDKDF (reference sequence). The CDR3 DNA reads TGTGCCACCAGCAGAGAAGTAGCGGGAGTCACCTACAATGAGCAGTTCTTC. Translated: CATSREVAGVTYNEQFF.

This clone appeared a few times. The CDR3 sequence: CASSEAIGGSYNEQFF. The CDR3 nucleotides are TGTGCCAGCAGTGAAGCTATCGGCGGTTCCTACAATGAGCAGTTCTTC. The chain is built from TRBV2 and TRBJ2-1, with D unresolved. Trimming removed 0 bases from V and 1 base from J, with 10 bases in between. The V gene's germline CDR1 is SNHLY and CDR2 FYNNEI. This CDR3 region has 16 residues.

The chain is built from TRBV6-4 and TRBJ1-1; D may be TRBD1 (6 bases). This CDR3 has 14 amino acids. Trimming cost V 0 bases and J 6 bases, with 11 bases left between them. CDR1 and CDR2 (germline): MRHNA, SNTAGT. The CDR3 sequence is CASSDSNRASEAFF. The CDR3 nucleotides read TGTGCCAGCAGTGACTCAAACAGGGCCTCTGAAGCTTTCTTT.

This clone appeared many times. V and J are TRBV30 and TRBJ1-2, with 7 bases lining up with TRBD1. Per germline, CDR1 GTSNPN and CDR2 SVGIG (reference sequence). Unmatched junction bases numbered 11, after V lost 8 bases and J lost 8 bases. The CDR3 has 12 residues. The CDR3 reads CARDHRGGGYTF. CDR3 sequence (DNA): TGTGCCAGAGATCACAGGGGAGGAGGCTACACCTTC.